A selection of T cell receptor beta chains follows, all from one sample in a study of T cell repertoires in cytomegalovirus infection. The antigens these receptors bind are not known. TCRdb re-analysed the reads in MiXCR, keeping a single row per CDR3 protein. The sample yields 700,000 to 850,000 distinct CDR3 sequences, less than 35% seen once. The sample was cultured CD8+ T cells from PBMCs, taken from culture after CMV antigen stimulation. These receptors all come from a human donor in good health (CMV status not recorded). Some clones in this sample may be carry-over from other donors' samples. CDR3s include the opening cysteine and the closing phenylalanine or tryptophan. The D gene is left open where the match is weak. Expanded clones are given a class, and other clones once, few, many or no size at all.

cdr3_length,d_call,v_call,j_call,clone_size,cdr3_aa,cdr3_nt
16,-,TRBV4-2,TRBJ1-2,few,CASSQDPHSSNYGYTF,TGTGCCAGCAGCCAAGACCCCCACAGCTCTAACTATGGCTACACCTTC
14,TRBD1,TRBV5-1,TRBJ1-2,-,CASGAAGTVYGYTF,TGCGCCAGCGGGGCTGCGGGGACAGTCTATGGCTACACCTTC
18,-,TRBV27,TRBJ1-1,-,CASSPMWANEGVNTEAFF,TGTGCCAGCAGTCCTATGTGGGCGAACGAAGGGGTAAACACTGAAGCTTTCTTT
17,TRBD2,TRBV7-2,TRBJ2-2,-,CASSPWVAGELGGELFF,TGTGCCAGCAGCCCCTGGGTAGCGGGGGAGCTCGGCGGGGAGCTGTTTTTT
14,-,TRBV7-8,TRBJ1-5,many,CASSLGGPGQPQHF,TGTGCCAGCAGCTTGGGGGGTCCGGGGCAGCCCCAGCATTTT
17,TRBD2,TRBV11-3,TRBJ2-2,-,CASSLEWTSGDTGELFF,TGTGCCAGCAGCTTAGAGTGGACTAGCGGAGACACCGGGGAGCTGTTTTTT
14,-,TRBV5-8,TRBJ1-1,-,CASSTRDLGMVAFF,TGTGCCAGCAGTACCCGGGATCTGGGAATGGTAGCTTTCTTT
15,-,TRBV6-5,TRBJ1-1,few,CASSYSSSSFTEAFF,TGTGCCAGCAGTTACTCTTCAAGCAGCTTCACTGAAGCTTTCTTT
12,-,TRBV2,TRBJ1-1,-,CASTPTSTEAFF,TGTGCCAGCACTCCTACAAGCACTGAAGCTTTCTTT
17,-,TRBV7-6,TRBJ1-2,-,CASSLGRHPYPYYGYTF,TGTGCCAGCAGCTTAGGGCGGCACCCCTACCCCTACTATGGCTACACCTTC
16,TRBD1,TRBV7-9,TRBJ2-5,few,CASSPSDRGTRETQYF,TGTGCCAGCAGCCCATCCGACAGGGGAACAAGGGAGACCCAGTACTTC
14,TRBD1,TRBV27,TRBJ1-2,-,CASSFLTGAYGYTF,TGTGCCAGCAGTTTTCTGACAGGGGCCTATGGCTACACCTTC
16,-,TRBV29-1,TRBJ1-2,-,CSVEGGFVNANYGYTF,TGCAGCGTTGAAGGGGGGTTTGTCAACGCAAACTATGGCTACACCTTC
20,TRBD2,TRBV10-3,TRBJ2-1,many,CAISESRASGGPSSYNEQFF,TGTGCCATCAGTGAGTCGAGGGCTAGCGGGGGCCCCAGCTCCTACAATGAGCAGTTCTTC
17,-,TRBV12-3/TRBV12-4,TRBJ1-5,-,CASSFLIPQGWIEPQHF,TGTGCCAGCAGTTTTCTTATCCCACAGGGATGGATCGAGCCCCAGCATTTT
16,TRBD1,TRBV11-3,TRBJ2-2,-,CANSSRQGPNTGELFF,TGTGCCAACAGCTCCCGACAGGGTCCGAACACCGGGGAGCTGTTTTTT
14,-,TRBV27,TRBJ1-6,few,CASSSSGPTQPLHF,TGTGCCAGCAGTTCATCGGGCCCCACTCAACCCCTCCACTTT
15,-,TRBV6-1,TRBJ2-3,-,CASSEWAVTTDTQYF,TGTGCCAGCAGTGAATGGGCGGTGACCACAGATACGCAGTATTTT
14,-,TRBV7-9,TRBJ2-1,-,CASSPPTESNEQFF,TGTGCCAGCAGCCCCCCCACGGAGAGCAATGAGCAGTTCTTC
16,TRBD1,TRBV14,TRBJ2-2,-,CASSQPGTGYTGELFF,TGTGCCAGCAGCCAACCCGGGACAGGGTACACCGGGGAGCTGTTTTTT